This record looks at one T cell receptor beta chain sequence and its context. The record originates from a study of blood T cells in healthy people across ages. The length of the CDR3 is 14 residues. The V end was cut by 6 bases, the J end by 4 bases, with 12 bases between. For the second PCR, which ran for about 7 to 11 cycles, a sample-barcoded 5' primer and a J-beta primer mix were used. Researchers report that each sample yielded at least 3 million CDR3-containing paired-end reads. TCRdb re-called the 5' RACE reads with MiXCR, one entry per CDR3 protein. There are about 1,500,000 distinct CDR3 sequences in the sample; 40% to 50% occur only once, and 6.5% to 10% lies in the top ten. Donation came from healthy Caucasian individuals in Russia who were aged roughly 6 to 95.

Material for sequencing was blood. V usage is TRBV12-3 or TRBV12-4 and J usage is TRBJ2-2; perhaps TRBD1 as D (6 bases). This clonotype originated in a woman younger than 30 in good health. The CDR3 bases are TGTGCCAGCAGCTCCGGGACAACCACCGGGGAGCTGTTTTTT. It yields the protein CASSSGTTTGELFF.